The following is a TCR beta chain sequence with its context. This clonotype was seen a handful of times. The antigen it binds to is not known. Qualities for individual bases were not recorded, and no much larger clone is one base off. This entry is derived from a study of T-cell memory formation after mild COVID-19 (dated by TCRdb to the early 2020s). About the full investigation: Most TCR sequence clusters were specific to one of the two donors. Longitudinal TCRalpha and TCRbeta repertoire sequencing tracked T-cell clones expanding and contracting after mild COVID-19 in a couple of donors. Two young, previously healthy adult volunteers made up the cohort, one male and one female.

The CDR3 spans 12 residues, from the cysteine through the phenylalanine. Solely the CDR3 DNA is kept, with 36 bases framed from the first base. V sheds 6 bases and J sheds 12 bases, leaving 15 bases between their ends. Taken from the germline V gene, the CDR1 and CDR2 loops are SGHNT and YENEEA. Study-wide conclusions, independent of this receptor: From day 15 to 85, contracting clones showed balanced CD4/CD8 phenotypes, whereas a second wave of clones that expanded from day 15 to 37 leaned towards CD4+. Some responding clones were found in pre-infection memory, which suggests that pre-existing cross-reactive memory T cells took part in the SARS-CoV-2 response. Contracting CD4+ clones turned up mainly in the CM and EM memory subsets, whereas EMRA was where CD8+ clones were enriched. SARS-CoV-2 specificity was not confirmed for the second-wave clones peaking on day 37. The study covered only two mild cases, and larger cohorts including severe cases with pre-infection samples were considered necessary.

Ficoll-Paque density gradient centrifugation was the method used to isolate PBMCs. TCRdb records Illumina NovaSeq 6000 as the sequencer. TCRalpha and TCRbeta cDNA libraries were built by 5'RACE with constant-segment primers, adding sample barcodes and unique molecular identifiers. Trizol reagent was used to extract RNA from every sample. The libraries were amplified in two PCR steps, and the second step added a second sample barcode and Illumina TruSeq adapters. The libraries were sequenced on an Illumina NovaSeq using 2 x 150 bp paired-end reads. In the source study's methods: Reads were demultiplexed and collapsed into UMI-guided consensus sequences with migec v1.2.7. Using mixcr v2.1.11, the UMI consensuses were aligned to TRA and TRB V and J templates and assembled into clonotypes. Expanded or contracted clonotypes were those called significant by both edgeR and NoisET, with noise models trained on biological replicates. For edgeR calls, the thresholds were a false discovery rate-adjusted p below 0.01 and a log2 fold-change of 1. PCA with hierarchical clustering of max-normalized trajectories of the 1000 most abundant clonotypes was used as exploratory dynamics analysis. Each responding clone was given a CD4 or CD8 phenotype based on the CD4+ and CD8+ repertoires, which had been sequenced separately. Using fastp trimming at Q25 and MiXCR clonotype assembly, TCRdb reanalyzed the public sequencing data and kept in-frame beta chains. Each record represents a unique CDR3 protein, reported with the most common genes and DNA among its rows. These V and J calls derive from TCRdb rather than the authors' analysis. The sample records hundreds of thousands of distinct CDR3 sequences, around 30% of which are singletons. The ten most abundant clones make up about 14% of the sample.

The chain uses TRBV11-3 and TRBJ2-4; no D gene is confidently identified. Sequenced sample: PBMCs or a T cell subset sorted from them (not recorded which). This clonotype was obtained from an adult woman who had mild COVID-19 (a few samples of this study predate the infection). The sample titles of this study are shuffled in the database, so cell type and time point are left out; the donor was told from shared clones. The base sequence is TGTGCCAGCAGACGTCGTGGGGATACTCAGTACTTC. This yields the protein CASRRRGDTQYF.